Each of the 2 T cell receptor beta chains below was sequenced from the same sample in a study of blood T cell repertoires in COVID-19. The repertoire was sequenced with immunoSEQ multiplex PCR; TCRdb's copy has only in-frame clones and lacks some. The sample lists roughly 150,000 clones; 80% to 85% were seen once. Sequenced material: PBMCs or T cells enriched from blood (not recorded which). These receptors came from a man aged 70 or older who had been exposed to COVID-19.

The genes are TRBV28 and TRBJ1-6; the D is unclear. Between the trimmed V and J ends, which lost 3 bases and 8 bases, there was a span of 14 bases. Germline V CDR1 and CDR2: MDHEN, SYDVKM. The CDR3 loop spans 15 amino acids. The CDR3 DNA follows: TGTGCCAGCAGTTTCCCCCTACAGACGGATTCACCCCTCCACTTT. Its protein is CASSFPLQTDSPLHF. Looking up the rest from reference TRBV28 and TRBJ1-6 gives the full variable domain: DVKVTQSSRYLVKRTGEKVFLECVQDMDHENMFWYRQDPGLGLRLIYFSYDVKMKEKGDIPEGYSVSREKKERFSLILESASTNQTSMYLCASSFPLQTDSPLHFGNGTRLTVT.

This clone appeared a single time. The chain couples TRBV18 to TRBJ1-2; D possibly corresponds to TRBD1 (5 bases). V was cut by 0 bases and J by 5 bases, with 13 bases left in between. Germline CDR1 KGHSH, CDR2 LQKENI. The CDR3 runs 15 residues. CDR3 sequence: CASSPPHLGQYGYTF. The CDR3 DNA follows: TGTGCCAGCTCACCACCCCACCTGGGGCAATATGGCTACACCTTC.